This is a list of T cell receptor beta chains from one sample in a study of shared clonotypes between healthy human individuals. Sequencing was performed with immunoSEQ multiplex PCR; in TCRdb, only in-frame clones are kept and a portion is missing. This sample has over a million clones, with 78% found just once. Sequenced material: memory CD4+ T cells from PBMCs. Receptors originate from a man between 18 and 29 years old in good health. Some clones in this sample may be carry-over from other donors' samples. The conserved cysteine and the conserved F or W are not part of the CDR3 here. Each record gives: V gene, D gene, CDR3 protein. D genes are given only for firm matches.

v_gene: TRBV9
d_gene: .
CDR3aa: ASSVGMAGPNYGYT

v_gene: TRBV10-3
d_gene: .
CDR3aa: ATASGANVLT

v_gene: TRBV28
d_gene: TRBD1
CDR3aa: ASSYGRGRLREKLF

v_gene: TRBV18
d_gene: TRBD1
CDR3aa: ASSPDRNTEKLF

v_gene: TRBV7-9
d_gene: .
CDR3aa: ASSPSGDEQY

v_gene: TRBV19
d_gene: TRBD2
CDR3aa: ASSYASGINEQF

v_gene: TRBV27
d_gene: TRBD1
CDR3aa: ASRRPDRGGTDTQY

v_gene: TRBV28
d_gene: TRBD1
CDR3aa: ASSFRGQPQETQY

v_gene: TRBV19
d_gene: .
CDR3aa: ASRRSGGTDTQY

v_gene: TRBV7-2
d_gene: TRBD1
CDR3aa: ASSEMGQGIWGYT

v_gene: TRBV7-9
d_gene: .
CDR3aa: ASSLGSGEAYGYT

v_gene: TRBV23-1
d_gene: TRBD1
CDR3aa: ASSQSTGENEQY

v_gene: TRBV2
d_gene: .
CDR3aa: ASSSPIAYSSGANVLT

v_gene: TRBV30
d_gene: .
CDR3aa: AHSGADTQY

v_gene: TRBV29-1
d_gene: .
CDR3aa: SVAQARVPRLGTGELF